This TCR beta chain was identified in a study of identical twins. General observations from the study: Zero-insertion findings could be partly confounded by invariant cells (MAIT and iNKT cells). Rather than following the same donors, the conclusions depended on cross-sectional statistical analysis.

TCRdb re-called the 5' RACE reads through MiXCR, storing one row per CDR3 protein. The profile shows 700,000 or so distinct CDR3 sequences, around 8.6% of them singletons. The V and J ends lost 1 base and 1 base, in that order; junction bases with no gene match: 1. This CDR3 comprises 15 residues. Germline values: CDR1 SEHNR, CDR2 FQNEAQ (reference sequence). This clonotype was picked up many times. The antigen remains unidentified. No donor was unhealthy or non-Caucasian. Separately, the same data were catalogued under a study of yellow fever vaccine responses in identical twins. As that report states: Reported findings indicate that twins' vaccine T cell responses seemed partially convergent, partially personalized.

The V gene is TRBV7-9, the J gene TRBJ1-1, with 9 nucleotides matching TRBD1. This TCR derives from a woman aged 18-29 years in good health. Sequencing was carried out using PBMCs. CDR3 loop: CASSLEGQGNTEAFF. The DNA of the CDR3 is TGTGCCAGCAGCTTAGAGGGACAGGGGAACACTGAAGCTTTCTTT.